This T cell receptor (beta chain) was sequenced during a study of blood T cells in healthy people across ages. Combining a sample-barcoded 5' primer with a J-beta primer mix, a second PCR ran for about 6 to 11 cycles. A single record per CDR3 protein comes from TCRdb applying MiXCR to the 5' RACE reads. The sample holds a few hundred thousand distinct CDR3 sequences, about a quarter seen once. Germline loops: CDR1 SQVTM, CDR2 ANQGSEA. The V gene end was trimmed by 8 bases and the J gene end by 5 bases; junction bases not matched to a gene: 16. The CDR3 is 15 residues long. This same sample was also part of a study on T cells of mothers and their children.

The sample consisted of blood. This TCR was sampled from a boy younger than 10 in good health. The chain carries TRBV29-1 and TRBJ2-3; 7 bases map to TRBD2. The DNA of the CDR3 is TGCAGCTCCTCCCCTAGCGGCTTCCTAGGAGATACGCAGTATTTT. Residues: CSSSPSGFLGDTQYF.